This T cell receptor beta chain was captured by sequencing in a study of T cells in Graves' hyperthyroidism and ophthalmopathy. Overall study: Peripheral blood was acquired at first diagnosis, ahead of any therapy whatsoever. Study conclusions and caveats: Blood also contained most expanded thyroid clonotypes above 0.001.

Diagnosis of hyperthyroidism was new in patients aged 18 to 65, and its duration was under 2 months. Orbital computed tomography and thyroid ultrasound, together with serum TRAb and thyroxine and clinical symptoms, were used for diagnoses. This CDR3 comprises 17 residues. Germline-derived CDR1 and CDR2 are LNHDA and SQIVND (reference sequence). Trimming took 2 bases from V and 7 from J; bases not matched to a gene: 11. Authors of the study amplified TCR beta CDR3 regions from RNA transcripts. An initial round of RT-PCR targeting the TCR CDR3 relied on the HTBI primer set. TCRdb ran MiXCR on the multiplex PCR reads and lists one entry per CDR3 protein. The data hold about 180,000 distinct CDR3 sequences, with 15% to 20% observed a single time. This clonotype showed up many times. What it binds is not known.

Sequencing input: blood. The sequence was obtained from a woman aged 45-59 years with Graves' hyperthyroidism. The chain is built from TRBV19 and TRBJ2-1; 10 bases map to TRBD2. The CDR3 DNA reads TGTGCCAGTAGTATAATTGGTAGCGGGGGGAAACGGAATGAGCAGTTCTTC. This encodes CASSIIGSGGKRNEQFF.